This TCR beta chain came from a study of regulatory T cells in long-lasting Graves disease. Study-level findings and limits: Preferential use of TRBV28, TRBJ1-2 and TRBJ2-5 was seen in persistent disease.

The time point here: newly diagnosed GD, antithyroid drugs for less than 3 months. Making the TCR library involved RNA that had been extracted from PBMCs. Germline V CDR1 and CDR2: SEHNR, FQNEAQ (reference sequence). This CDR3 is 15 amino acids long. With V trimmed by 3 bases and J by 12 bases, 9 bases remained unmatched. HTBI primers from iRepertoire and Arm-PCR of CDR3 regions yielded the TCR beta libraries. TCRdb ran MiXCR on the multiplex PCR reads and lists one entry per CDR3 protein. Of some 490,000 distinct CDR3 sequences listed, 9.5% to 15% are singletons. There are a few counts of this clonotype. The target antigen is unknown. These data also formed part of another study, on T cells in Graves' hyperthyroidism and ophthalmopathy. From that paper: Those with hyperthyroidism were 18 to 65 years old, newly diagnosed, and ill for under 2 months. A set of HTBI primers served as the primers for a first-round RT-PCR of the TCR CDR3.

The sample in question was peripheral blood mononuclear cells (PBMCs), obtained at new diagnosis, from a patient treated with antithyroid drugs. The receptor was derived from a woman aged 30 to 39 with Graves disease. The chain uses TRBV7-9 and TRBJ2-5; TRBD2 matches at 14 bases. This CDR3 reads CASSFVQGLAGVKYF. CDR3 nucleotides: TGTGCCAGCAGCTTCGTACAGGGACTAGCGGGAGTCAAGTACTTC.